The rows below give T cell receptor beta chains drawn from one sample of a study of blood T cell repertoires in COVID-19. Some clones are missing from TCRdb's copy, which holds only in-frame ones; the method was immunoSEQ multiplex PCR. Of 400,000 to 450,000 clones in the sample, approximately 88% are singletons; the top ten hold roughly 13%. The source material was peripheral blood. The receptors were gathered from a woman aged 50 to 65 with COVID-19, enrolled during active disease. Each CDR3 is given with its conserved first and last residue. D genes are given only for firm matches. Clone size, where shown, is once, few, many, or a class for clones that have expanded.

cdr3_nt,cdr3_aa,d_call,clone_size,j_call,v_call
TGTGCCAGCAGCTTGGGGAGCTACTCCTATAATTCACCCCTCCACTTT,CASSLGSYSYNSPLHF,-,-,TRBJ1-6,TRBV5-6
TGTGCCAGCAGTAGAGGGGGAGGGGAGACCCAGTACTTC,CASSRGGGETQYF,-,-,TRBJ2-5,TRBV6-6
TGTGCCAGCAGCCGAGGGGACAGGGGCGAGCAGTTCTTC,CASSRGDRGEQFF,TRBD1,-,TRBJ2-1,TRBV2
TGTGCCAGCAGTTTTATAGGGGAGCTGTTTTTT,CASSFIGELFF,-,-,TRBJ2-2,TRBV12-3/TRBV12-4
TGTGCCAGCAGAAGCGGGACAGGGCAGACAGGGGAGCTGTTTTTT,CASRSGTGQTGELFF,TRBD1,-,TRBJ2-2,TRBV6-4
TGTGCCAGCAGCGGGGGGTACGGGGCCAACGTCCTGACTTTC,CASSGGYGANVLTF,TRBD2,-,TRBJ2-6,TRBV2
TGTGCCAGCAGGCCGACAGGGACGATGAACGAGCAGTACTTC,CASRPTGTMNEQYF,TRBD1,-,TRBJ2-7,TRBV6-5
TGCGCCAGCAGCTTATATCCTCGGAGAAGCGGGGGGGACTCCTCCTACAATGAGCAGTTCTTC,CASSLYPRRSGGDSSYNEQFF,TRBD2,-,TRBJ2-1,TRBV5-1
TGTGCCAGCAGTTTGGGACAGGCGTCCTACGAGCAGTACTTC,CASSLGQASYEQYF,TRBD1,once,TRBJ2-7,TRBV7-9
TGTGCCAGCAGTGTAGAGGGACTGGCAACTAATGAAAAACTGTTTTTT,CASSVEGLATNEKLFF,-,-,TRBJ1-4,TRBV2
TGCAGCGTCTCCCCCAGAGGGGGGGTCCCAGATACGCAGTATTTT,CSVSPRGGVPDTQYF,-,-,TRBJ2-3,TRBV29-1
TGTGCCAGCAGGAAAAAGGGACAGGGAGATGAAAAACTGTTTTTT,CASRKKGQGDEKLFF,TRBD1,-,TRBJ1-4,TRBV7-8
TGTGCCACCAGCAGAGATCCGGGACAGGGCTACGAGCAGTACTTC,CATSRDPGQGYEQYF,TRBD1,-,TRBJ2-7,TRBV15
TGTGCCAGCGGCCCTCAGGGGGCTCGGGAGACCCAGTACTTC,CASGPQGARETQYF,TRBD1,few,TRBJ2-5,TRBV9
TGTGCCAGCACCCCCTCACAGGGACACACTGAAGCTTTCTTT,CASTPSQGHTEAFF,-,-,TRBJ1-1,TRBV6-4
TGTGCCAGCAGTTTTGGTATCGGCGGGGAGCTGTTTTTT,CASSFGIGGELFF,-,-,TRBJ2-2,TRBV27
TGTGCCAGCAGCTGGACTAGCGGGGGTACAGATACGCAGTATTTT,CASSWTSGGTDTQYF,TRBD2,-,TRBJ2-3,TRBV11-2
TGTGCCAGCAGTTTTTATAGTCAAGAGACCCAGTACTTC,CASSFYSQETQYF,-,-,TRBJ2-5,TRBV27
TGCAGCGCGACACCGGGGGGGGATCAGCCCCAGCATTTT,CSATPGGDQPQHF,-,-,TRBJ1-5,TRBV29-1
TGCGCCAGCAGCTTTAGCGGGGCAGACAATGAGCAGTTCTTC,CASSFSGADNEQFF,TRBD2,-,TRBJ2-1,TRBV5-1
TGTGCCAGCAGCTTAAAGGGACAGCGCTCCTATAATTCACCCCTCCACTTT,CASSLKGQRSYNSPLHF,TRBD1,-,TRBJ1-6,TRBV7-2
TGTGCCAGCAGCAAAGCGCGGGCTAGCGGCTACAATGAGCAGTTCTTC,CASSKARASGYNEQFF,-,-,TRBJ2-1,TRBV21-1
TGTGCCAGCAGCTTGTTAGCGGGGCGCTACAATGAGCAGTTCTTC,CASSLLAGRYNEQFF,TRBD2,-,TRBJ2-1,TRBV7-9
TGTGCCAGCAGTATAGTGCAGGGCACCGGGGAGCTGTTTTTT,CASSIVQGTGELFF,-,once,TRBJ2-2,TRBV6-5
TGTGCCAGCAGCCCCGACTCCTACAATAAGCAGTTCTTC,CASSPDSYNKQFF,-,-,TRBJ2-1,TRBV7-7
TGTGCCAGCAGCATAAACCCGTCAGGTTCCAGCACAGATACGCAGTATTTT,CASSINPSGSSTDTQYF,-,-,TRBJ2-3,TRBV5-4